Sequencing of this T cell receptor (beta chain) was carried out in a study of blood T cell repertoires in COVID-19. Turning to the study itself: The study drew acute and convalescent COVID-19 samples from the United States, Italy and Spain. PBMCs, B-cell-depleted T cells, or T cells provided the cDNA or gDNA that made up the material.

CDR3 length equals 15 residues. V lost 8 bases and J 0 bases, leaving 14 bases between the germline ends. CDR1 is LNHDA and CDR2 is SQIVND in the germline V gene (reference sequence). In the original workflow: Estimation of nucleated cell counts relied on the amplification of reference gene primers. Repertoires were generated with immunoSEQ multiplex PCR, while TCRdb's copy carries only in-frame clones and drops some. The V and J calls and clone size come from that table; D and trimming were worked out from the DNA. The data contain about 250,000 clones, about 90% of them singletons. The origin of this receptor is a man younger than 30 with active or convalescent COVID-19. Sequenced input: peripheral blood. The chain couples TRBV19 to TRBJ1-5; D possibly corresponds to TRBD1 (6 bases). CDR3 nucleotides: TGTGCCAGTGAGGACAGCTTCAATAGCAATCAGCCCCAGCATTTT. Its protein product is CASEDSFNSNQPQHF.